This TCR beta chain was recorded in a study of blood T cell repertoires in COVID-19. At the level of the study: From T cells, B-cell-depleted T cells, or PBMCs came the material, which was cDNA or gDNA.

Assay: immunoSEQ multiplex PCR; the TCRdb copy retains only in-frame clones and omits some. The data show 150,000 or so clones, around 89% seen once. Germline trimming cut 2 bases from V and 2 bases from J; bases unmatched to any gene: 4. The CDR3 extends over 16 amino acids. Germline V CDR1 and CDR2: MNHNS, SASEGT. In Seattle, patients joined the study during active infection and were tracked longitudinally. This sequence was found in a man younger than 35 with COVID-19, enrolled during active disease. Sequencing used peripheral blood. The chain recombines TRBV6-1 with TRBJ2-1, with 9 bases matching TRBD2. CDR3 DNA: TGTGCCAGCAGTGAATTCGGGACTAGCACCTACAATGAGCAGTTCTTC. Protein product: CASSEFGTSTYNEQFF.